This entry concerns a single T cell receptor (beta chain). This clone's antigen is unknown. It has no much larger one-base neighbor in the sample; base qualities were not kept. This record comes from a study of blood T cell repertoires in COVID-19 (TCRdb year 2020). Regarding the study in general: Collaborator samples came from the United States, Italy and Spain and covered acute and convalescent phases of COVID-19. The prospective study material was composed of cDNA or gDNA derived from T cells, B-cell-depleted T cells, or PBMCs. Deeply sampled blood TCRbeta repertoires from subjects exposed to, actively infected with, or recovered from COVID-19 were included in the dataset. The repertoires were released in a freely available public database meant as a resource for research on the immune response to SARS-CoV-2. Samples came from the ongoing ImmuneRACE study (first 160 participants) plus 1,254 subjects from 6 global collaborators. Sample metadata almost always included a de-identified subject ID, COVID-19 status, age in years and sex. HLA class I and class II types, where available, came from metadata supplied by the sample provider rather than from assay-based typing. What the work shows at the level of the full study, not this receptor alone: The quantity of clinical and demographic metadata differed by source and by participant and was supplied without curation.

Whole blood was collected in K2EDTA tubes by collaborating institutions according to the institutions' own protocols. For TCRbeta analysis, collaborator samples were shipped as frozen whole blood, as isolated PBMCs, or as DNA extracted from either sample type. TCRbeta CDR3 regions were amplified from genomic DNA by means of the immunoSEQ Assay, a bias-controlled multiplex PCR. The study's processing was this. Nucleated cell counts per sample were estimated from amplification of reference gene primers within the assay. To quantify the absolute abundance of each unique TCRbeta CDR3 rearrangement, sequence reads were collapsed and filtered. For each sample, productive Simpson clonality was calculated as the square root of Simpson's diversity index over productive rearrangements. TCRdb provides this immuneACCESS table in a form limited to in-frame rearrangements. Some clones are lacking; in checked studies, under half of them reflect an unresolved V gene, and why the rest are absent is not known. The V and J calls and clone size are taken from that table; D and trimming were inferred from the DNA. In this sample the table shows about 140,000 clones, around 87% of which occur a single time. The ten largest make up more than 3.5% of the sample.

Its CDR3 holds 16 amino acids, cysteine through phenylalanine. The CDR3 DNA has 48 bases and is translated from base 1. The germline V and J ends show losses of 0 bases and 9 bases respectively, and no gene match explains 9 bases of the junction. In the germline V gene (reference sequence), CDR1 corresponds to LNHDA and CDR2 to SQIVND. The V gene is TRBV19 and the J gene is TRBJ2-1, and 9 bases in between align with TRBD2. The sequence derives from a woman aged 35 to 49 with acute or convalescent COVID-19. Sample: peripheral blood. The sequenced DNA: TGTGCCAGTAGTATAGAGGGGACTAGCTTGGTCGCTGAGCAGTTCTTC. This codes for CASSIEGTSLVAEQFF.